This T cell receptor (beta chain) emerged from a study of blood T cell repertoires in COVID-19. Assay used: immunoSEQ multiplex PCR; TCRdb lists only in-frame clones, some missing. Of roughly 180,000 clones in the sample, roughly 82% were seen once. Germline V gene sequence: CDR1 SGHNT, CDR2 YENEEA. Trimming removed 0 bases at V and 3 bases at J, with 3 bases between. CDR3 length: 12 residues. The rearrangement uses TRBV11-3 and TRBJ2-7; D unresolved. Sequenced: PBMCs or T cells enriched from blood (not recorded which). The source is a woman aged 30 to 39 who had recovered from COVID-19. CDR3 in DNA: TGTGCCAGCAGCTTAGACGGCTACGAGCAGTACTTC. It is translated as CASSLDGYEQYF.